This is a list of T cell receptor beta chains from one sample in a study of regulatory T cells in long-lasting Graves disease. TCRdb fed the multiplex PCR reads into MiXCR, producing one record per CDR3 protein. The sample comprises 500,000 to 800,000 distinct CDR3 sequences, 25% to 30% of which are singletons, and around 42% rests with the top ten. The sample consisted of peripheral blood mononuclear cells (PBMCs), taken when the disease was refractory, from a patient treated with antithyroid drugs. The receptors were sampled from a female donor with Graves disease. Each CDR3 is given with its conserved first and last residue. D genes are given only for firm matches. Size is stated for part of the rows, as once, few or many counts, or as a class when the clone is expanded.

j_call: TRBJ1-2; v_call: TRBV19; d_call: .; clone_size: .; cdr3_nt: TGTGCCAGTACAGGCAGCCAGAATGGCTACACCTTC; cdr3_aa: CASTGSQNGYTF
j_call: TRBJ2-6; v_call: TRBV29-1; d_call: .; clone_size: few; cdr3_nt: TGCAGCGTTGAAGATCACCTTACTGGGGCCAACGTCCTGACTTTC; cdr3_aa: CSVEDHLTGANVLTF
j_call: TRBJ2-7; v_call: TRBV28; d_call: .; clone_size: many; cdr3_nt: TGTGCCAGCAGCACACTAGCCTACGAGCAGTACTTC; cdr3_aa: CASSTLAYEQYF
j_call: TRBJ2-7; v_call: TRBV3-1; d_call: TRBD2; clone_size: few; cdr3_nt: TGTGCCAGCAGCCAAGCAAGCGGGGTAGGCGTCAACTTC; cdr3_aa: CASSQASGVGVNF
j_call: TRBJ2-3; v_call: TRBV5-1; d_call: TRBD2; clone_size: .; cdr3_nt: TGCGCCAGCAGCTTTTCTAGCGGGACGCTCGGGGATACGCAGTATTTT; cdr3_aa: CASSFSSGTLGDTQYF
j_call: TRBJ2-7; v_call: TRBV12-3/TRBV12-4; d_call: .; clone_size: many; cdr3_nt: TGTGCCAGCAGCTTCCTTGGGGGAACGGTAGCCGAGCAGTACTTC; cdr3_aa: CASSFLGGTVAEQYF
j_call: TRBJ2-7; v_call: TRBV12-3/TRBV12-4; d_call: TRBD2; clone_size: few; cdr3_nt: TGTGCCAGCAGTTTAGATAGCGGGACGGACTACGAGCAGTACTTC; cdr3_aa: CASSLDSGTDYEQYF
j_call: TRBJ1-1; v_call: TRBV5-1; d_call: .; clone_size: many; cdr3_nt: TGCGCCAGCAGCTTCCGTACGAGTACTGAAGCTTTCTTT; cdr3_aa: CASSFRTSTEAFF
j_call: TRBJ1-2; v_call: TRBV28; d_call: TRBD1; clone_size: many; cdr3_nt: TGTGCCAGCACTCTCACAGGGGGCGCCTTCTATGGCTACACCTTC; cdr3_aa: CASTLTGGAFYGYTF
j_call: TRBJ1-6; v_call: TRBV2; d_call: TRBD1; clone_size: few; cdr3_nt: TGTGCCAGCAGTGAGACAGGGATTAATTCACCCCTCCACTTT; cdr3_aa: CASSETGINSPLHF
j_call: TRBJ1-6; v_call: TRBV27; d_call: TRBD1; clone_size: .; cdr3_nt: TGTGCCAGCAGTTCACCCGGGACAGGGGGCGTCAATTCACCCCTCCACTTT; cdr3_aa: CASSSPGTGGVNSPLHF
j_call: TRBJ2-5; v_call: TRBV6-2/TRBV6-3; d_call: TRBD1; clone_size: many; cdr3_nt: TGTGCCAGCAGCAAGGGACAGCGTCAAGAGACCCAGTACTTC; cdr3_aa: CASSKGQRQETQYF
j_call: TRBJ1-1; v_call: TRBV20-1; d_call: TRBD1; clone_size: few; cdr3_nt: TGCAGTGCTAGGACAGGGTTGGACACTGAAGCTTTCTTT; cdr3_aa: CSARTGLDTEAFF
j_call: TRBJ2-5; v_call: TRBV7-2; d_call: .; clone_size: few; cdr3_nt: TGTGCCAGCAGCCGCGTCGAGTCCGCGGGAGAGACCCAGTACTTC; cdr3_aa: CASSRVESAGETQYF
j_call: TRBJ1-1; v_call: TRBV20-1; d_call: .; clone_size: few; cdr3_nt: TGCAGTGCTAGAGGATGGGGGGCAGGCGCTGAAGCTTTCTTT; cdr3_aa: CSARGWGAGAEAFF